Listed below are T cell receptor beta chains from one sample, sequenced in a study of T cells in Graves' hyperthyroidism and ophthalmopathy. TCRdb re-derived calls from the multiplex PCR reads in MiXCR, one entry per CDR3 protein. The sample shows some 350,000 distinct CDR3 sequences, 19% of them seen only once. Sequencing was performed on blood. The origin of the receptors is a young woman with Graves' hyperthyroidism. Each CDR3 is given with its conserved first and last residue. Fields, in order: V gene, J gene, D gene, clone size, CDR3 protein, CDR3 DNA. D genes are given only for firm matches. The size entry is marked missing in some rows and otherwise reads once, few, many or a size class.

>TRBV11-2|TRBJ1-5|.|many
CASSLICRGAMCNQPQHF
TGTGCCAGCAGCTTAATTTGCCGGGGGGCTATGTGCAATCAGCCCCAGCATTTT
>TRBV6-1|TRBJ1-1|TRBD1|many
CASSGNYRGTEAFF
TGTGCCAGCAGCGGCAACTACAGGGGTACTGAAGCTTTCTTT
>TRBV28|TRBJ2-2|TRBD1|few
CASSSRQGLRGYTGELFF
TGTGCCAGCAGTTCGAGACAGGGGTTAAGAGGATACACCGGGGAGCTGTTTTTT
>TRBV3-1|TRBJ2-5|TRBD2|.
CASSQSLAGVRETQYF
TGTGCCAGCAGCCAGTCACTAGCGGGGGTCCGTGAGACCCAGTACTTC
>TRBV28|TRBJ2-5|.|many
CASSSVDYLQETQYF
TGTGCCAGCAGTTCCGTGGACTACCTACAAGAGACCCAGTACTTC
>TRBV6-5|TRBJ2-2|TRBD2|many
CASSYSSGDTGELFF
TGTGCCAGCAGTTACTCGAGCGGGGACACCGGGGAGCTGTTTTTT
>TRBV11-2|TRBJ1-1|.|many
CASSPWSGATNTEAFF
TGTGCCAGCAGCCCGTGGTCGGGGGCCACGAACACTGAAGCTTTCTTT
>TRBV7-9|TRBJ1-2|.|many
CASSRDRDGNYGYTF
TGTGCCAGCAGCCGGGACCGGGACGGGAACTATGGCTACACCTTC
>TRBV27|TRBJ1-5|.|many
CASSLGLGISQPQHF
TGTGCCAGCAGTTTAGGTCTCGGCATAAGTCAGCCCCAGCATTTT
>TRBV28|TRBJ1-5|.|many
CASSSRGIVRVGNQPQHF
TGTGCCAGCAGCAGCAGGGGTATAGTTAGAGTTGGCAATCAGCCCCAGCATTTT
>TRBV24-1|TRBJ2-2|TRBD1|many
CATSDPIPGQENTGELFF
TGTGCCACCAGTGATCCAATACCGGGACAGGAGAACACCGGGGAGCTGTTTTTT
>TRBV19|TRBJ2-7|.|.
CASSRHNSYEQYF
TGTGCCAGTAGTCGACACAATTCCTACGAGCAGTACTTC
>TRBV11-2|TRBJ2-3|.|.
CASSSRLGEADTQYF
TGTGCCAGCAGCTCCCGACTGGGGGAGGCAGATACGCAGTATTTT
>TRBV18|TRBJ2-7|.|few
CASSPPRRYEQYF
TGTGCCAGCTCACCACCGCGAAGATACGAGCAGTACTTC
>TRBV5-1|TRBJ1-2|.|many
CASSLEPGNYGYTF
TGCGCCAGCAGCTTGGAGCCAGGGAACTATGGCTACACCTTC
>TRBV19|TRBJ1-2|.|many
CASSIVSSGYGYTF
TGTGCCAGTAGTATTGTAAGTTCTGGATATGGCTACACCTTC
>TRBV5-1|TRBJ1-5|.|many
CASSLTGGSNQPQHF
TGTGCCAGCAGCTTGACAGGTGGTAGCAATCAGCCCCAGCATTTT
>TRBV12-3/TRBV12-4|TRBJ1-1|.|many
CASSLRTEGTEAFF
TGTGCCAGCAGTTTAAGGACCGAGGGCACTGAAGCTTTCTTT
>TRBV19|TRBJ1-2|TRBD1|many
CASSFDRVDGYTF
TGTGCCAGTAGCTTCGACAGGGTTGATGGCTACACCTTC
>TRBV6-1|TRBJ2-7|TRBD1|many
CASSEALGTGSGEQYF
TGTGCCAGCAGTGAAGCGCTCGGGACAGGGAGTGGCGAGCAGTACTTC
>TRBV5-1|TRBJ2-3|.|.
CASSLSRQTSTDTQYF
TGCGCCAGCAGCCTGAGTAGACAAACTAGCACAGATACGCAGTATTTT
>TRBV7-9|TRBJ1-3|.|many
CASSRYGNTIYF
TGTGCCAGCAGCCGATATGGAAACACCATATATTTT
>TRBV7-9|TRBJ1-2|.|many
CASSSLVSGGYTF
TGTGCCAGCAGCTCCCTCGTCTCAGGTGGCTACACCTTC
>TRBV11-2|TRBJ1-1|.|medium-sized
CASAQGSNTEAFF
TGTGCCAGCGCCCAGGGTTCGAACACTGAAGCTTTCTTT
>TRBV18|TRBJ2-5|TRBD1|many
CASSPPTGLRGTQYF
TGTGCCAGCTCACCCCCGACAGGGCTACGGGGGACCCAGTACTTC
>TRBV20-1|TRBJ1-1|.|many
CSARGGSGAGTEAFF
TGCAGTGCTAGAGGGGGGTCAGGGGCTGGCACTGAAGCTTTCTTT
>TRBV30|TRBJ1-1|.|.
CAWSPRGGTNRQNTEAFF
TGTGCCTGGAGTCCCCGGGGGGGCACCAATAGGCAGAACACTGAAGCTTTCTTT
>TRBV12-3/TRBV12-4|TRBJ1-1|TRBD1|many
CASRATGGRTEAFF
TGTGCCAGCAGGGCTACAGGGGGGAGGACTGAAGCTTTCTTT
>TRBV19|TRBJ2-2|.|few
CASRGQQELFF
TGTGCCAGTAGAGGACAGCAAGAGCTGTTTTTT
>TRBV2|TRBJ1-2|.|many
CASSEGYPGAGYTF
TGTGCCAGCAGTGAAGGGTATCCGGGGGCTGGCTACACCTTC
>TRBV10-1|TRBJ2-2|.|many
CASSEYTTTGELFF
TGCGCCAGCAGTGAGTACACAACCACCGGGGAGCTGTTTTTT
>TRBV11-2|TRBJ1-4|.|.
CASSLDGKLNEKLFF
TGTGCCAGCAGCTTAGATGGGAAGCTCAATGAAAAACTGTTTTTT
>TRBV6-5|TRBJ1-5|.|many
CASTVYSNQPQHF
TGTGCCAGCACAGTCTATAGCAATCAGCCCCAGCATTTT
>TRBV12-3/TRBV12-4|TRBJ1-5|TRBD1|many
CASVSGQGAGSNQPQHF
TGTGCCAGCGTATCGGGACAGGGGGCTGGAAGCAATCAGCCCCAGCATTTT
>TRBV12-3/TRBV12-4|TRBJ1-2|.|many
CASSPGTRANYGYTF
TGTGCCAGCAGTCCCGGGACAAGAGCTAACTATGGCTACACCTTC
>TRBV12-3/TRBV12-4|TRBJ1-5|.|many
CASRNLGPQHF
TGTGCCAGCAGGAATCTTGGGCCCCAGCATTTT
>TRBV4-1|TRBJ2-2|TRBD1|.
CASSHLGTGFNGELFF
TGCGCCAGCAGCCACCTCGGGACAGGGTTTAACGGGGAGCTGTTTTTT
>TRBV12-3/TRBV12-4|TRBJ1-2|.|once
CASSPGRRTLWYGYTF
TGTGCCAGCAGTCCGGGACGGAGGACCCTTTGGTATGGCTACACCTTC
>TRBV7-6|TRBJ1-1|.|many
CASSFSPVDEAFF
TGTGCCAGCAGCTTTTCCCCCGTCGATGAAGCTTTCTTT
>TRBV2|TRBJ2-5|TRBD2|many
CASSATRGGETQYF
TGTGCCAGCAGTGCGACACGGGGGGGCGAGACCCAGTACTTC
>TRBV7-9|TRBJ1-1|.|many
CASSNPVVGSALAFF
TGTGCCAGCAGCAATCCGGTCGTGGGGTCGGCGTTAGCTTTCTTT
>TRBV10-3|TRBJ2-5|TRBD2|.
CATKETSGYQETQYF
TGTGCCACCAAGGAGACTAGCGGGTACCAAGAGACCCAGTACTTC
>TRBV14|TRBJ2-5|.|.
CASSQGLIETQYF
TGTGCCAGCAGCCAAGGACTAATCGAGACCCAGTACTTC
>TRBV20-1|TRBJ1-3|.|many
CSASRQADGNTIYF
TGCAGTGCTAGTCGGCAGGCGGACGGAAACACCATATATTTT
>TRBV12-3/TRBV12-4|TRBJ2-5|.|.
CASSRQRTVQETQYF
TGTGCCAGCAGTCGACAGAGGACAGTCCAAGAGACCCAGTACTTC
>TRBV20-1|TRBJ2-7|.|many
CSAGRDAYEQYF
TGCAGTGCTGGGCGGGACGCCTACGAGCAGTACTTC
>TRBV12-3/TRBV12-4|TRBJ2-6|.|.
CVSCFQGSTGANVLTF
TGTGTCAGCTGTTTCCAGGGAAGTACTGGGGCCAACGTCCTGACTTTC
>TRBV4-1|TRBJ1-6|.|few
CASRVTKGDTYNSPLHF
TGCGCCAGCAGGGTAACCAAGGGGGATACCTATAATTCACCCCTCCACTTT
>TRBV7-8|TRBJ1-5|.|many
CASSFYSNNQPQHF
TGTGCCAGCAGCTTTTACAGCAACAATCAGCCCCAGCATTTT
>TRBV20-1|TRBJ2-5|TRBD1|many
CSAQDRVSPGTQYF
TGCAGTGCCCAGGACAGGGTTTCCCCGGGGACCCAGTACTTC
>TRBV6-5|TRBJ1-1|.|many
CASSPVGGPNTEAFF
TGTGCCAGCAGCCCCGTAGGAGGGCCGAACACTGAAGCTTTCTTT
>TRBV6-1|TRBJ1-2|.|.
CAMGQYDYGYTF
TGTGCCATGGGGCAGTACGATTATGGCTACACCTTC
>TRBV6-1|TRBJ2-7|TRBD2|.
CARAGIRGVVEQYF
TGTGCCCGTGCCGGGATTCGGGGGGTGGTCGAGCAGTACTTC
>TRBV7-3|TRBJ1-5|.|many
CASSLTARQPQHF
TGTGCCAGCAGCTTAACGGCACGACAGCCCCAGCATTTT
>TRBV6-1|TRBJ1-1|TRBD1|.
CASSLPGTGVDTEAFF
TGTGCCAGCAGCCTCCCCGGGACAGGGGTGGACACTGAAGCTTTCTTT
>TRBV6-2/TRBV6-3|TRBJ2-4|.|many
CASEKELAKNIQYF
TGTGCCAGCGAGAAGGAACTAGCCAAAAACATTCAGTACTTC
>TRBV30|TRBJ2-7|TRBD1|many
CAWRGTAYEQYF
TGTGCCTGGAGGGGGACAGCCTACGAGCAGTACTTC
>TRBV14|TRBJ2-7|.|.
CASSQDQGSEQYF
TGTGCCAGCAGCCAAGATCAGGGGTCGGAGCAGTACTTC
>TRBV7-8|TRBJ2-5|TRBD2|few
CASSSPRTSGPETQYF
TGTGCCAGCAGCTCCCCTCGGACTAGCGGTCCCGAGACCCAGTACTTC